A selection of T cell receptor beta chains follows, all from one sample in a study of blood T cell repertoires in COVID-19. Libraries were prepared by immunoSEQ multiplex PCR; TCRdb keeps only in-frame clonotypes and omits some of them. The table has about 60,000 clones, roughly 80% seen once. The sample taken for sequencing was PBMCs or T cells enriched from blood (not recorded which). The receptors were sampled from a woman aged 40 to 50 with acute COVID-19. Each CDR3 is given with its conserved first and last residue. A D gene is named only where the DNA matches it firmly. Rows give clone size only sometimes, using once, few, many, or a class for an expanded clone.

D gene,clone size,J gene,V gene,CDR3 protein,CDR3 DNA
-,-,TRBJ2-2,TRBV27,CASSLAIRGAGELFF,TGTGCCAGCAGTTTAGCAATCAGGGGAGCCGGGGAGCTGTTTTTT
-,-,TRBJ2-1,TRBV18,CASSLLPSRPYNEQFF,TGTGCCAGCTCACTCCTTCCGAGTCGCCCTTACAATGAGCAGTTCTTC
-,-,TRBJ2-1,TRBV4-2,CASSQVGALPGDEQFF,TGTGCCAGCAGCCAAGTAGGGGCCCTCCCTGGGGATGAGCAGTTCTTC
TRBD1,-,TRBJ1-2,TRBV5-1,CASSYRQGPNYGYTF,TGCGCCAGCAGCTATCGACAGGGCCCTAACTATGGCTACACCTTC
-,many,TRBJ2-2,TRBV7-3,CASSHNTGELFF,TGTGCCAGCAGCCATAACACCGGGGAGCTGTTTTTT
TRBD1,-,TRBJ2-5,TRBV11-2,CASSPMTGQQETQYF,TGTGCCAGCAGCCCCATGACGGGACAGCAAGAGACCCAGTACTTC
-,few,TRBJ2-5,TRBV13,CASTAPGETQYF,TGTGCCAGCACGGCCCCAGGGGAGACCCAGTACTTC
-,-,TRBJ1-1,TRBV28,CASSLSPGLGALDTEAFF,TGTGCCAGCAGTTTATCCCCGGGTCTGGGGGCCTTGGACACTGAAGCTTTCTTT
-,few,TRBJ2-7,TRBV5-1,CASSLGAAGTSYEQYF,TGCGCCAGCAGCTTGGGAGCCGCGGGGACCTCCTACGAGCAGTACTTC
TRBD1,-,TRBJ1-5,TRBV2,CASGGQYSNQPQHF,TGTGCCAGCGGGGGACAGTATAGCAATCAGCCCCAGCATTTT
-,-,TRBJ2-2,TRBV11-2,CASSPVPGDTGELFF,TGTGCCAGCAGCCCCGTCCCAGGGGACACCGGGGAGCTGTTTTTT
-,-,TRBJ1-1,TRBV7-9,CASSGQGFGTEAFF,TGTGCCAGCAGTGGGCAGGGTTTCGGCACTGAAGCTTTCTTT
-,-,TRBJ1-1,TRBV11-2,CASSLDRATEAFF,TGTGCCAGCAGCTTAGACAGGGCCACTGAAGCTTTCTTT
TRBD1,-,TRBJ2-5,TRBV5-6,CASSWGQGAGETQYF,TGTGCCAGCAGCTGGGGACAGGGGGCAGGTGAGACCCAGTACTTC
TRBD1,-,TRBJ1-6,TRBV11-2,CASSLEGQSYNSPLHF,TGTGCCAGCAGCTTAGAGGGACAGTCCTATAATTCACCCCTCCACTTT
-,-,TRBJ1-2,TRBV7-2,CARGSGSSAYGYTF,TGTGCCAGGGGTTCCGGGTCATCAGCCTATGGCTACACCTTC
TRBD2,-,TRBJ2-1,TRBV15,CATSRTRATSGRDNEQFF,TGTGCCACCAGCAGAACACGGGCAACTAGCGGGAGGGATAATGAGCAGTTCTTC
TRBD1,-,TRBJ2-1,TRBV2,CASKGQGPNEQFF,TGTGCCAGCAAGGGACAGGGTCCCAATGAGCAGTTCTTC
-,once,TRBJ2-3,TRBV4-1,CASSSKAGQGDTQYF,TGCGCCAGCAGCTCCAAGGCGGGGCAAGGGGATACGCAGTATTTT
TRBD2,-,TRBJ2-1,TRBV9,CASSVQAGWIAGNEQFF,TGTGCCAGCAGCGTACAAGCAGGGTGGATAGCGGGAAATGAGCAGTTCTTC
-,-,TRBJ2-1,TRBV19,CASSSAREQFF,TGTGCCAGTTCAAGCGCGCGTGAGCAGTTCTTC
TRBD1,few,TRBJ1-1,TRBV12-3/TRBV12-4,CASSFPGTGFVFF,TGTGCCAGCAGTTTTCCTGGGACAGGCTTCGTTTTCTTT
TRBD2,-,TRBJ2-5,TRBV11-2,CASRISGGEETQYF,TGTGCCAGCAGAATAAGCGGGGGGGAAGAGACCCAGTACTTC
TRBD1,-,TRBJ1-1,TRBV25-1,CASSSTGQTEAFF,TGTGCCAGCAGCTCGACAGGGCAAACTGAAGCTTTCTTT
TRBD1,-,TRBJ2-4,TRBV6-6,CASSPWTGVAKNIQYF,TGTGCCAGCAGCCCCTGGACAGGTGTAGCCAAAAACATTCAGTACTTC
TRBD1,-,TRBJ2-2,TRBV18,CASSPLQGYTGELFF,TGTGCCAGCTCACCACTACAGGGGTACACCGGGGAGCTGTTTTTT
TRBD1,-,TRBJ2-3,TRBV27,CASAGGFSTDTQYF,TGTGCCAGCGCAGGGGGCTTTAGCACAGATACGCAGTATTTT
-,-,TRBJ1-2,TRBV5-1,CASSLRQGNYGYTF,TGCGCCAGCAGCTTGAGGCAGGGAAACTATGGCTACACCTTC
TRBD2,-,TRBJ2-3,TRBV3-1/TRBV3-2,CASSQGAGGTDTQYF,TGTGCCAGCAGCCAAGGAGCGGGGGGCACAGATACGCAGTATTTT
-,-,TRBJ1-2,TRBV7-8,CASSLEAGWSQDYGYTF,TGTGCCAGCAGCTTAGAGGCAGGGTGGTCTCAGGACTATGGCTACACCTTC
-,-,TRBJ2-3,TRBV6-5,CASAEGAASTDTQYF,TGTGCCAGCGCGGAGGGTGCGGCTAGCACAGATACGCAGTATTTT
-,few,TRBJ2-3,TRBV7-9,CASSLEGVSTDTQYF,TGTGCCAGCAGCTTAGAAGGAGTGAGCACAGATACGCAGTATTTT
TRBD1,-,TRBJ1-1,TRBV18,CASSPTGAINTEAFF,TGTGCCAGCTCACCAACAGGGGCAATAAACACTGAAGCTTTCTTT
-,-,TRBJ1-2,TRBV14,CASSQEADYGYTF,TGTGCCAGCAGCCAAGAGGCAGACTATGGCTACACCTTC
-,-,TRBJ1-4,TRBV5-5,CASSLAAFGDEKLFF,TGTGCCAGCAGCTTGGCTGCTTTCGGTGATGAAAAACTGTTTTTT
TRBD2,-,TRBJ2-2,TRBV27,CASSLSISGSGTGELFF,TGTGCCAGCAGTTTATCGATCAGCGGGAGCGGCACCGGGGAGCTGTTTTTT
TRBD1,-,TRBJ1-2,TRBV28,CASSHGTVYGYTF,TGTGCCAGCAGTCACGGGACAGTCTATGGCTACACCTTC
-,-,TRBJ2-6,TRBV5-1,CASSPTGSSTGANVLTF,TGCGCCAGCAGCCCCACAGGGAGTTCCACTGGGGCCAACGTCCTGACTTTC
-,-,TRBJ1-2,TRBV4-1,CASSPTGGNYGYTF,TGCGCCAGCTCACCGACGGGGGGAAACTATGGCTACACCTTC
-,-,TRBJ1-2,TRBV2,CASSEALVFRVREGGYTF,TGTGCCAGCAGTGAAGCTCTAGTGTTTCGGGTCAGGGAAGGTGGCTACACCTTC
TRBD2,-,TRBJ2-5,TRBV11-2,CASSQGLAGETQYF,TGTGCCAGCAGCCAAGGGCTAGCGGGCGAGACCCAGTACTTC
-,-,TRBJ1-6,TRBV11-2,CASSPRSGGLSPLHF,TGTGCCAGCAGCCCGAGATCCGGGGGGTTGTCACCCCTCCACTTT